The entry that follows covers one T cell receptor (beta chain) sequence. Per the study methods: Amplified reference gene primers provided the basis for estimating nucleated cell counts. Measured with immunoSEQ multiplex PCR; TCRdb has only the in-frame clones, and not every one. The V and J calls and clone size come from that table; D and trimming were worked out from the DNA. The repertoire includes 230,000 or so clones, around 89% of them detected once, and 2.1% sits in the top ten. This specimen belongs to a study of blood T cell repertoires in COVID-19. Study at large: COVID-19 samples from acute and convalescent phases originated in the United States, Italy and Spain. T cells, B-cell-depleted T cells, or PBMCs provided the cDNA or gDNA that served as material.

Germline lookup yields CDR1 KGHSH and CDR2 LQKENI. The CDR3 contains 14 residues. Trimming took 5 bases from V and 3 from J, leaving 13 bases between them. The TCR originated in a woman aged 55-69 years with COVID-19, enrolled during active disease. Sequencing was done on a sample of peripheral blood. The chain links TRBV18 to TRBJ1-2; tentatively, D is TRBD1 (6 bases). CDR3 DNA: TGTGCCAGCTCAAGTCTCAGGGGTGACTATGGCTACACCTTC. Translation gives CASSSLRGDYGYTF. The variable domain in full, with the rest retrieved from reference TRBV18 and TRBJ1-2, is NAGVMQNPRHLVRRRGQEARLRCSPMKGHSHVYWYRQLPEEGLKFMVYLQKENIIDESGMPKERFSAEFPKEGPSILRIQQVVRGDSAAYFCASSSLRGDYGYTFGSGTRLTVV.